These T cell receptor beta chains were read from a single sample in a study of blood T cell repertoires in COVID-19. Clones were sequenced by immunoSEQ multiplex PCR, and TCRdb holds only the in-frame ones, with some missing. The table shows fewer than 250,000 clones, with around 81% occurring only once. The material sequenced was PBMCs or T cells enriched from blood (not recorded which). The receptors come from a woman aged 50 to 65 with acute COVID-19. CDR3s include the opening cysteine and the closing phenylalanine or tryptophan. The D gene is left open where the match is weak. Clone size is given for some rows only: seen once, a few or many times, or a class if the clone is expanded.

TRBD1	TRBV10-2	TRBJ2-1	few	TGCGCCAGCAGTGAAAGGGGGGACAGGGGAGACAATGAGCAGTTCTTC	CASSERGDRGDNEQFF
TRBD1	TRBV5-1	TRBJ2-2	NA	TGCGCCAGCAAATATCAGGGGGCCGGCGGGGAGCTGTTTTTT	CASKYQGAGGELFF
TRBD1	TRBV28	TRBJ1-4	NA	TGTGCCAGCAGTTTATCCATGGGACAGGGGGTAAAACTGTTTTTT	CASSLSMGQGVKLFF
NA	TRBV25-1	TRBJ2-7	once	TGTGCCAGCAGCCGGATCGGGGACGAGCAGTACTTC	CASSRIGDEQYF
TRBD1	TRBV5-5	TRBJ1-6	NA	TGTGCCAGCAGCAACCGACAGGGGAGCAATTCACCCCTCCACTTT	CASSNRQGSNSPLHF
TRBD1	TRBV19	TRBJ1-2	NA	TGTGCCAGTAGTACCAGACTGGGACAGGGGCAAAACTATGGCTACACCTTC	CASSTRLGQGQNYGYTF
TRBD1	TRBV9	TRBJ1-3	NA	TGTGCCAGCAGCCTCTCCGGGACAGGGGGCTCTGGAAACACCATATATTTT	CASSLSGTGGSGNTIYF
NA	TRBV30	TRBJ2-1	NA	TGTGCCTGGAGTGGAGGAGGCCTAGCGCCTTCCTACAATGAGCAGTTCTTC	CAWSGGGLAPSYNEQFF
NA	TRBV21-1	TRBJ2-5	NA	TGTGCCAGCAGCTCTCATACAAGGACAGGGGGGGCAGAGACCCAGTACTTC	CASSSHTRTGGAETQYF
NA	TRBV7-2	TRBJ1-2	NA	TGTGCCAGCAGCTTAGCCGTCATGAGGGGCTACACCTTC	CASSLAVMRGYTF
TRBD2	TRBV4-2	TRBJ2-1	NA	TGTGCCAGCAGCCCAGGACTAGCGGGAGGGGGCGAGCAGTTCTTC	CASSPGLAGGGEQFF
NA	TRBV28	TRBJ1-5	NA	TGTGCCAGCACTAGGGGAGGCCAAAGAAATCAGCCCCAGCATTTT	CASTRGGQRNQPQHF
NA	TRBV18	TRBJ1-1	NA	TGTGCCAGCTCACCAGCGGGGAACACTGAAGCTTTCTTT	CASSPAGNTEAFF
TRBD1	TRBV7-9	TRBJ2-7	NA	TGTGCCAGCAGCTCTTGGACAGGGTTCGTCGAGCAGTACTTC	CASSSWTGFVEQYF
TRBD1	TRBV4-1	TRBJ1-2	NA	TGCGCCAGCTCCTTGGCTCGGGACAGGGTTAGGGGCTACACCTTC	CASSLARDRVRGYTF
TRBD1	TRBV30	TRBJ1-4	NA	TGTGCCTGGAGTGCTATGTCGGCGGGTACAGGGGGTGCAACTAATGAAAAACTGTTTTTT	CAWSAMSAGTGGATNEKLFF
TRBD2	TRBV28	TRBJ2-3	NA	TGTGCCAGCTCCTCCGCGGGGACTAGCGGCACAGATACGCAGTATTTT	CASSSAGTSGTDTQYF
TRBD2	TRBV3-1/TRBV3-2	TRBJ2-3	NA	TGTGCCAGCAGACCTGGGGGGGTAGATACGCAGTATTTT	CASRPGGVDTQYF
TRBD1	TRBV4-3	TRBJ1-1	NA	TGCGCCAGCAGCACCCGGGACAGGGGGCCAGCGAACACTGAAGCTTTCTTT	CASSTRDRGPANTEAFF
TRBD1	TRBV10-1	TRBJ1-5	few	TGCGCCAGCAGTGAGTGGATCCATTCCCGGATCATCAGACAGGGTGGCGATCAGCCCCAGCATTTT	CASSEWIHSRIIRQGGDQPQHF
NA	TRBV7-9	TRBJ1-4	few	TGTGCCAGCAGCTCCTCCCCCGGGCGGGGGGATAATGAAAAACTGTTTTTT	CASSSSPGRGDNEKLFF
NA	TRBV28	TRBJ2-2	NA	TGTGCCAGCATTAGTAGCACCGGGGAGCTGTTTTTT	CASISSTGELFF
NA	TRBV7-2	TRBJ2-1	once	TGTGCCAGCAGGGGTGGGGTACTAGTTACTGAGCAGTTCTTC	CASRGGVLVTEQFF
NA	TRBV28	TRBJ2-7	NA	TGTGCCAGCAGAACCCACTGGGCAGGGGGGTACGAGCAGTACTTC	CASRTHWAGGYEQYF
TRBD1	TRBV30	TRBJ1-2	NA	TGTGCCTGGAGTCGACAGGGACTGAATGGCTACACCTTC	CAWSRQGLNGYTF
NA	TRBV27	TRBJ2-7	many	TGTGCCAGCAGTCGCGGGGGCAGCTCCTACGAGCAGTACTTC	CASSRGGSSYEQYF